Listed below are T cell receptor beta chains from one sample, sequenced in a study of T cell responses to AZD1222 COVID-19 vaccine. The protocol was immunoSEQ multiplex PCR, while the TCRdb copy is restricted to in-frame clones and leaves out a portion. The sample carries 150,000 to 200,000 clones, roughly 87% recorded once. The specimen comprised peripheral blood, sampled on day 0 of AZD1222 vaccination. The receptors derive from an adult in good health. Each CDR3 is given with its conserved first and last residue. D genes are given only for firm matches. Expanded clones get a size class; other rows say once, few or many, or leave the size out.

size: NA; V: TRBV7-3; D: NA; J: TRBJ1-6; CDR3: CASRLGVGSPLHF; DNA: TGTGCCAGCAGATTGGGGGTGGGTTCACCCCTCCACTTT
size: NA; V: TRBV6-5; D: NA; J: TRBJ1-2; CDR3: CASSYSPGKDGYTF; DNA: TGTGCCAGCAGTTACTCCCCCGGGAAGGATGGCTACACCTTC
size: NA; V: TRBV18; D: TRBD1; J: TRBJ2-2; CDR3: CASSLLGQGASGWTGELFF; DNA: TGTGCCAGCTCTCTCCTTGGACAGGGGGCGAGCGGTTGGACCGGGGAGCTGTTTTTT
size: NA; V: TRBV6-5; D: NA; J: TRBJ2-7; CDR3: CASSYQRVEGEQYF; DNA: TGTGCCAGCAGTTACCAGCGGGTGGAGGGGGAGCAGTACTTC
size: NA; V: TRBV2; D: NA; J: TRBJ2-7; CDR3: CASSEVRRAPYEQYF; DNA: TGTGCCAGCAGTGAAGTTAGGCGGGCCCCCTACGAGCAGTACTTC
size: NA; V: TRBV2; D: NA; J: TRBJ2-2; CDR3: CASTGQVAGELFF; DNA: TGTGCCAGCACAGGGCAGGTCGCCGGGGAGCTGTTTTTT
size: NA; V: TRBV28; D: NA; J: TRBJ1-1; CDR3: CASSLGTAGDTEAFF; DNA: TGTGCCAGCAGTTTGGGCACAGCTGGGGACACTGAAGCTTTCTTT
size: NA; V: TRBV7-9; D: NA; J: TRBJ2-7; CDR3: CASSPTRAHEQYF; DNA: TGTGCCAGCAGCCCCACTAGAGCCCACGAGCAGTACTTC
size: NA; V: TRBV6-5; D: NA; J: TRBJ1-2; CDR3: CASRGDTPFHGYTF; DNA: TGTGCCAGCAGGGGTGACACTCCTTTCCATGGCTACACCTTC
size: NA; V: TRBV25-1; D: TRBD1; J: TRBJ1-2; CDR3: CASSADRGASNYGYTF; DNA: TGTGCCAGCAGTGCAGACAGGGGCGCGTCTAACTATGGCTACACCTTC
size: NA; V: TRBV7-9; D: TRBD2; J: TRBJ2-1; CDR3: CASSFSGRGNEQFF; DNA: TGTGCCAGCAGCTTTAGCGGGAGAGGTAATGAGCAGTTCTTC
size: NA; V: TRBV5-8; D: NA; J: TRBJ1-5; CDR3: CASSFRGEQPQHF; DNA: TGTGCCAGCAGCTTCAGGGGTGAGCAGCCCCAGCATTTT
size: NA; V: TRBV24-1; D: NA; J: TRBJ1-2; CDR3: CATSDPRGNYGYTF; DNA: TGTGCCACCAGTGATCCACGGGGTAACTATGGCTACACCTTC
size: NA; V: TRBV19; D: NA; J: TRBJ2-7; CDR3: CASSGDGYEQYF; DNA: TGTGCCAGTAGCGGGGACGGTTACGAGCAGTACTTC
size: NA; V: TRBV5-1; D: NA; J: TRBJ1-2; CDR3: CASSLSRGPKRDYGYTF; DNA: TGCGCCAGCAGCTTGAGTCGGGGACCGAAACGGGACTATGGCTACACCTTC
size: NA; V: TRBV18; D: NA; J: TRBJ1-4; CDR3: CASSPGSLAVPNEKLFF; DNA: TGTGCCAGCTCACCAGGGTCCCTCGCAGTACCCAATGAAAAACTGTTTTTT
size: few; V: TRBV5-1; D: NA; J: TRBJ2-7; CDR3: CASSWSRDTTYEQYF; DNA: TGCGCCAGCAGCTGGTCCCGGGACACCACCTACGAGCAGTACTTC
size: few; V: TRBV5-4; D: TRBD1; J: TRBJ1-1; CDR3: CASSLYRGPTEAFF; DNA: TGTGCCAGCAGCTTGTACAGGGGGCCCACTGAAGCTTTCTTT
size: NA; V: TRBV11-3; D: TRBD2; J: TRBJ2-5; CDR3: CASSLRTSVDRETQYF; DNA: TGTGCCAGCAGCCTGCGGACTAGCGTCGACCGAGAGACCCAGTACTTC
size: once; V: TRBV7-2; D: NA; J: TRBJ1-3; CDR3: CASSLGDSKYTTIYF; DNA: TGTGCCAGCAGCTTAGGGGACTCAAAATATACGACCATATATTTT
size: once; V: TRBV2; D: TRBD2; J: TRBJ2-3; CDR3: CASSSTSGEADTQYF; DNA: TGTGCCAGCAGTTCTACTAGCGGGGAGGCGGATACGCAGTATTTT
size: NA; V: TRBV6-4; D: NA; J: TRBJ2-1; CDR3: CASRREEGPGNEQFF; DNA: TGTGCCAGCAGAAGAGAGGAGGGCCCAGGGAATGAGCAGTTCTTC
size: NA; V: TRBV29-1; D: TRBD1; J: TRBJ2-7; CDR3: CSVSPSWTGHEQYF; DNA: TGCAGCGTTTCACCAAGCTGGACAGGCCACGAGCAGTACTTC
size: NA; V: TRBV5-1; D: NA; J: TRBJ1-6; CDR3: CASSSRPLTDQDNSPLHF; DNA: TGCGCCAGCAGCTCACGACCCTTGACAGACCAGGATAATTCACCCCTCCACTTT
size: NA; V: TRBV20-1; D: NA; J: TRBJ2-7; CDR3: CSASSLRATYEQYF; DNA: TGCAGTGCTAGTTCCCTGAGAGCGACCTACGAGCAGTACTTC
size: NA; V: TRBV30; D: NA; J: TRBJ1-5; CDR3: CAWNTHGGSNQPQHF; DNA: TGTGCCTGGAACACCCACGGGGGAAGTAATCAGCCCCAGCATTTT
size: NA; V: TRBV19; D: NA; J: TRBJ1-1; CDR3: CASSIEGVATEAFF; DNA: TGTGCCAGTAGTATAGAGGGGGTGGCCACTGAAGCTTTCTTT
size: NA; V: TRBV28; D: NA; J: TRBJ2-7; CDR3: CASSLSNGELYEQYF; DNA: TGTGCCAGCAGTTTATCGAACGGGGAGCTCTACGAGCAGTACTTC
size: NA; V: TRBV6-1; D: TRBD2; J: TRBJ2-1; CDR3: CASSEWGLAGRYNEQFF; DNA: TGTGCCAGCAGTGAATGGGGACTAGCGGGCCGTTACAATGAGCAGTTCTTC
size: NA; V: TRBV2; D: NA; J: TRBJ2-7; CDR3: CASRQDYSYEQYF; DNA: TGTGCCAGCAGACAAGATTACTCCTACGAGCAGTACTTC
size: NA; V: TRBV2; D: TRBD1; J: TRBJ1-5; CDR3: CASSEYRGWQPQHF; DNA: TGTGCCAGCAGTGAGTACAGGGGTTGGCAGCCCCAGCATTTT
size: few; V: TRBV5-4; D: NA; J: TRBJ2-3; CDR3: CASSLRRDTQYF; DNA: TGTGCCAGCAGCTTGAGGCGAGATACGCAGTATTTT
size: NA; V: TRBV19; D: TRBD1; J: TRBJ1-2; CDR3: CASSIDLLTGGGGYTF; DNA: TGTGCCAGTAGTATAGATCTGTTGACAGGGGGCGGAGGCTACACCTTC
size: NA; V: TRBV18; D: TRBD1; J: TRBJ2-7; CDR3: CASSPGQGAYEQYF; DNA: TGTGCCAGCTCACCAGGACAGGGGGCCTACGAGCAGTACTTC
size: NA; V: TRBV19; D: NA; J: TRBJ1-1; CDR3: CASSSWNTEAFF; DNA: TGTGCCAGTAGTTCGTGGAACACTGAAGCTTTCTTT
size: NA; V: TRBV30; D: NA; J: TRBJ1-2; CDR3: CAWTQNYGYTF; DNA: TGTGCCTGGACCCAAAACTATGGCTACACCTTC
size: NA; V: TRBV23-1; D: TRBD2; J: TRBJ2-1; CDR3: CASSRLAATYNEQFF; DNA: TGCGCCAGCAGTAGACTAGCGGCTACCTACAATGAGCAGTTCTTC
size: NA; V: TRBV19; D: NA; J: TRBJ2-7; CDR3: CASSIGQGSSFYEQYF; DNA: TGTGCCAGTAGTATAGGTCAGGGTAGCAGCTTCTACGAGCAGTACTTC
size: few; V: TRBV19; D: NA; J: TRBJ1-3; CDR3: CASSHDGSGNTIYF; DNA: TGTGCCAGTAGTCATGACGGCTCTGGAAACACCATATATTTT
size: once; V: TRBV7-9; D: NA; J: TRBJ2-1; CDR3: CASSMTSVQFF; DNA: TGTGCCAGCAGCATGACATCCGTACAGTTCTTC
size: once; V: TRBV28; D: NA; J: TRBJ2-7; CDR3: CASTLEGAYEQYF; DNA: TGTGCCAGCACCCTCGAGGGAGCCTACGAGCAGTACTTC
size: NA; V: TRBV27; D: NA; J: TRBJ2-2; CDR3: CASRKTRLQAGELFF; DNA: TGTGCCAGCAGAAAAACTAGGCTCCAGGCCGGGGAGCTGTTTTTT
size: NA; V: TRBV7-2; D: NA; J: TRBJ1-1; CDR3: CASSLNPPLTWGATEAFF; DNA: TGTGCCAGCAGCTTAAACCCCCCTCTCACTTGGGGGGCCACTGAAGCTTTCTTT
size: NA; V: TRBV19; D: NA; J: TRBJ1-1; CDR3: CASSPAGVEAFF; DNA: TGTGCCAGTAGTCCAGCGGGGGTTGAAGCTTTCTTT
size: NA; V: TRBV2; D: NA; J: TRBJ2-3; CDR3: CASSEEQAGTQYF; DNA: TGTGCCAGCAGTGAAGAGCAAGCAGGTACGCAGTATTTT
size: NA; V: TRBV7-3; D: TRBD1; J: TRBJ2-3; CDR3: CASSSQGADTQYF; DNA: TGTGCCAGCAGCTCACAGGGGGCAGATACGCAGTATTTT
size: NA; V: TRBV11-2; D: TRBD1; J: TRBJ1-2; CDR3: CASSLITGEGKGYTF; DNA: TGTGCCAGCAGCTTAATAACAGGGGAGGGGAAAGGCTACACCTTC
size: NA; V: TRBV14; D: NA; J: TRBJ1-1; CDR3: CASSRLENTEAFF; DNA: TGTGCCAGCAGTCGACTTGAGAACACTGAAGCTTTCTTT
size: NA; V: TRBV20-1; D: NA; J: TRBJ2-1; CDR3: CSASLRERANEQFF; DNA: TGCAGTGCTAGTTTACGGGAGAGGGCCAATGAGCAGTTCTTC
size: NA; V: TRBV7-9; D: TRBD2; J: TRBJ2-1; CDR3: CASSLRTAGAPWYEQFF; DNA: TGTGCCAGCAGCTTAAGGACCGCGGGAGCCCCTTGGTATGAGCAGTTCTTC
size: NA; V: TRBV7-9; D: TRBD1; J: TRBJ1-4; CDR3: CASSLAQGAGEKLFF; DNA: TGTGCCAGCAGCTTAGCCCAGGGGGCTGGGGAAAAACTGTTTTTT
size: NA; V: TRBV27; D: NA; J: TRBJ1-2; CDR3: CASSLTGPNYGYTF; DNA: TGTGCCAGCAGTTTGACAGGACCTAACTATGGCTACACCTTC
size: NA; V: TRBV11-2; D: TRBD2; J: TRBJ2-3; CDR3: CASSFLAGGTDTQYF; DNA: TGTGCCAGCAGTTTTTTAGCGGGAGGCACAGATACGCAGTATTTT
size: NA; V: TRBV27; D: NA; J: TRBJ1-1; CDR3: CASRPRELNTEAFF; DNA: TGTGCCAGCCGTCCAAGGGAATTGAACACTGAAGCTTTCTTT
size: NA; V: TRBV28; D: NA; J: TRBJ1-3; CDR3: CASSWGLGNTIYF; DNA: TGTGCCAGCAGTTGGGGGCTTGGAAACACCATATATTTT
size: NA; V: TRBV28; D: NA; J: TRBJ2-7; CDR3: CASRTTGKSSYEQYF; DNA: TGTGCCAGCAGGACCACGGGGAAGAGCTCCTACGAGCAGTACTTC
size: NA; V: TRBV28; D: TRBD2; J: TRBJ2-7; CDR3: CASSGSGRRYEQYF; DNA: TGTGCCAGCAGTGGCAGCGGGAGACGCTACGAGCAGTACTTC
size: NA; V: TRBV2; D: NA; J: TRBJ2-2; CDR3: CASSQDGSLNTGELFF; DNA: TGTGCCAGCAGTCAGGACGGAAGCCTGAACACCGGGGAGCTGTTTTTT
size: NA; V: TRBV11-2; D: TRBD2; J: TRBJ2-3; CDR3: CASSPGRLAGGRTQYF; DNA: TGTGCCAGCAGCCCCGGGCGGCTAGCGGGAGGAAGGACGCAGTATTTT
size: once; V: TRBV6-5; D: NA; J: TRBJ2-7; CDR3: CASCEGGDFYEQYF; DNA: TGTGCCAGCTGCGAGGGCGGGGATTTCTACGAGCAGTACTTC